These 12 T cell receptor beta chains share one sample of origin, sequenced in a study of a mutant IDH1 vaccine in newly diagnosed glioma. These TCRs' antigens remain unknown. Regarding time point: week 11, during vaccination. A 20-mer mutant IDH1 peptide at 300 ug was injected subcutaneously with topical imiquimod. Generated by immunoSEQ multiplex PCR, the TCRdb table keeps only in-frame clones and is missing some. The table has tens of thousands of clones, around 84% seen once; the top ten hold roughly 9%. The starting material was PBMCs, obtained from a glioma patient whose treatment included an IDH1 peptide vaccine. These receptors were collected from a woman aged 45-59 years with glioma.

This clone turned up a few times. The rearrangement links TRBV19 to TRBJ2-7, with 10 bases identical to TRBD1. The CDR3 spans 14 residues. Trimming took 1 base from V and 3 from J; bases not matched to a gene: 0. Germline V lookup: CDR1 LNHDA, CDR2 SQIVND (reference sequence). The DNA for the CDR3 is TGTGCCAGTAGTATAGGGACAGGGGGCTACGAGCAGTACTTC. Its translation: CASSIGTGGYEQYF.

V and J are TRBV18 and TRBJ1-1, with 7 bases matching TRBD1. J was trimmed by 4 bases and V by 3 bases; bases with no gene match: 8. The CDR3 has 15 amino acids. In germline, CDR1 is KGHSH, CDR2 LQKENI. The CDR3 reads CASSPDREWSTEAFF. The CDR3 DNA follows: TGTGCCAGCTCACCCGACAGGGAATGGTCCACTGAAGCTTTCTTT.

V and J are TRBV4-2 and TRBJ2-7, with 7 bases fitting TRBD2. J lost 0 bases, V lost 1 base, and 6 bases had no gene match. This CDR3 spans 16 amino acids. Germline V lookup: CDR1 LGHNA, CDR2 YNFKEQ. The CDR3 DNA reads TGTGCCAGCAGCCAAGTAGGTTCGGGGGGCTCCTACGAGCAGTACTTC. Protein: CASSQVGSGGSYEQYF.

V gene TRBV6-1 combines with J gene TRBJ2-7; a weak D match, TRBD1 (7 bases). The germline V gene has CDR1 MNHNS and CDR2 SASEGT. Trimming removed 6 bases from V and 6 bases from J, with 18 bases in between. CDR3 length equals 14 residues. Here the CDR3 DNA reads TGTGCCAGCAGAACTAGCAGGGGGTCCGTCGAGCAGTACTTC. As protein: CASRTSRGSVEQYF.

The CDR3 bases are TGTGCCAGCAGCCCCGGGACAATGAACACTGAAGCTTTCTTT. Its translation is CASSPGTMNTEAFF. This chain joins TRBV5-6 and TRBJ1-1; maybe TRBD1 (6 bases). V was cut by 4 bases and J by 0 bases, with 10 bases left in between. CDR3 size: 14 residues. Germline V lookup: CDR1 SGHDT, CDR2 YYEEEE.

The chain uses TRBV28 and TRBJ2-1; possibly TRBD2 for D (6 bases). Germline CDR1 is MDHEN and CDR2 is SYDVKM. The ends were cut back, 4 bases at V and 8 bases at J, with 21 bases in the middle. CDR3 size: 16 residues. Here the CDR3 reads CASSSAGRGFVDEQFF. The CDR3 DNA reads TGTGCCAGCAGTTCTGCCGGGAGAGGGTTTGTTGATGAGCAGTTCTTC.

In its sample, this clone was seen once. The V call is TRBV19, the J call TRBJ1-6; possible D gene TRBD1, 6 bases. V was shortened by 4 bases and J by 6 bases, with 13 bases between the two germline ends. The V gene's germline CDR1 is LNHDA and CDR2 SQIVND (reference sequence). This CDR3 has 15 residues. The CDR3 nucleotides are TGTGCCAGTAGTACCACCGGGACAACTAATTCACCCCTCCACTTT. This codes for CASSTTGTTNSPLHF.

The chain uses TRBV25-1 and TRBJ2-7; D remains unclear. Germline lookup yields CDR1 MGHDK and CDR2 SYGVNS. The CDR3 is 16 residues long. Trimming removed 3 bases at V and 1 base at J, with 16 bases between. The CDR3 region is CASSEGRISRSYEQYF. CDR3 DNA sequence: TGTGCCAGCAGTGAGGGTCGAATTAGCAGGTCCTACGAGCAGTACTTC.

The genes are TRBV11-3 and TRBJ1-1; 11 positions match TRBD1. J lost 10 bases, V lost 5 bases, and 12 bases had no gene match. Germline assignment: CDR1 SGHNT and CDR2 YENEEA. CDR3 length: 15 residues. The CDR3 here is CASSTSGQGASTAFF. CDR3 nucleotides: TGTGCCAGCAGCACCAGTGGACAGGGGGCTTCCACAGCTTTCTTT.

The chain is built from TRBV6-5 and TRBJ1-6; 7 nucleotides match TRBD1. The length of the CDR3 is 15 residues. Germline values: CDR1 MNHEY, CDR2 SVGAGI. V lost 6 bases, J lost 5 bases, and 7 bases stayed unmatched. CDR3 in amino acids: CASRQGQANNSPLHF. CDR3 sequence (DNA): TGTGCCAGCAGACAAGGACAGGCAAATAATTCACCCCTCCACTTT.

This clone was found a few times. The chain is built from TRBV5-1 and TRBJ1-5; the D gene is possibly TRBD1 (6 bases). Trimming stripped 0 bases from V and 9 bases from J, with 13 bases between. The CDR3 has 14 amino acids. Germline-derived CDR1 and CDR2 are SGHRS and YFSETQ. The CDR3 here is CASSLVQGGGPQHF. The CDR3 DNA reads as TGCGCCAGCAGCTTGGTACAGGGAGGTGGGCCCCAGCATTTT.

In DNA, the CDR3 is TGCGCCAGCAGCCAAGTGGGGCGTGGAAACACCATATATTTT. This encodes CASSQVGRGNTIYF. The chain joins TRBV4-1 to TRBJ1-3; D perhaps matches TRBD1 (5 bases). This CDR3 contains 14 residues. Between the trimmed V and J ends, which lost 1 base and 3 bases, there was a span of 7 bases. CDR1 is MGHRA, CDR2 YSYEKL, per germline.